The 12 T cell receptor beta chains given below trace back to one sample, sequenced in a study of blood T cell repertoires in COVID-19. The repertoire was sequenced with immunoSEQ multiplex PCR; TCRdb's copy has only in-frame clones and lacks some. Among a few hundred thousand clones listed, 85% to 90% were seen once. The sequenced material came from PBMCs or T cells enriched from blood (not recorded which). The source of these receptors is a man aged 35-49 years who had recovered from COVID-19.

The J gene is TRBJ1-2, the V gene TRBV3-1 (or the pseudogene TRBV3-2); D may be TRBD1 (5 bases). Germline V gives CDR1 LGHDT, CDR2 YNNKEL (reference sequence). The V end was cut by 0 bases, the J end by 3 bases, with 11 bases between. The CDR3 loop spans 15 amino acids. CDR3 sequence (DNA): TGTGCCAGCAGCCAAGATATCGGGGGTTACTATGGCTACACCTTC. Its protein product is CASSQDIGGYYGYTF.

V usage is TRBV13 and J usage is TRBJ1-5; 8 nucleotides agree with TRBD1. CDR3 length: 14 amino acids. V lost 3 bases to trimming and J lost 5 bases; unmatched junction nucleotides: 3. Germline CDR1 is PRHDT and CDR2 is FYEKMQ (reference sequence). The CDR3 nucleotides read TGTGCCAGCAGCTTCGGGACAGGCTATCAGCCCCAGCATTTT. It specifies CASSFGTGYQPQHF. The complete variable domain, with remaining parts taken from reference TRBV13 and TRBJ1-5, reads AAGVIQSPRHLIKEKRETATLKCYPIPRHDTVYWYQQGPGQDPQFLISFYEKMQSDKGSIPDRFSAQQFSDYHSELNMSSLELGDSALYFCASSFGTGYQPQHFGDGTRLSIL.

The chain couples TRBV5-5 to TRBJ1-1, with D possibly being TRBD1 (5 bases). Germline CDR1 SGHKS, CDR2 YYEKEE (reference sequence). V was shortened by 3 bases and J by 0 bases, with 12 bases between the two germline ends. The CDR3 contains 15 residues. CDR3 region: CASSSSGTMNTEAFF. In DNA, the CDR3 is TGTGCCAGCAGCTCCAGCGGGACTATGAACACTGAAGCTTTCTTT.

J is TRBJ1-1 and V is TRBV11-3; perhaps TRBD1 as D (6 bases). The CDR3 runs 16 residues. Trimming removed 5 bases at V and 5 bases at J, with 21 bases between. Germline CDR1 and CDR2: SGHNT and YENEEA. The CDR3 spells CASSQRSGADATEAFF. CDR3 DNA sequence: TGTGCCAGCAGCCAACGTTCAGGGGCTGACGCAACTGAAGCTTTCTTT.

This clone was found a few times. The CDR3 sequence is CASRTDRVREQYF. Written as DNA, the CDR3 is TGTGCCAGCAGGACCGACAGGGTACGCGAGCAGTACTTC. This chain joins TRBV2 and TRBJ2-7; 7 bases are shared with TRBD1. CDR1 SNHLY and CDR2 FYNNEI come from the germline V gene. V lost 6 bases to trimming and J lost 6 bases; unmatched junction nucleotides: 8. This CDR3 comprises 13 residues.

The genes are TRBV28 and TRBJ2-7; 7 bases align to TRBD1. Germline V gives CDR1 MDHEN, CDR2 SYDVKM. The CDR3 has 13 amino acids. The junction had 7 bases not matched to a gene; V was cut back by 8 bases and J by 3 bases. This CDR3 reads CASSTGVIYEQYF. The CDR3 bases are TGTGCCAGCTCTACAGGGGTGATCTACGAGCAGTACTTC.

The chain links TRBV19 to TRBJ1-2, with TRBD1 identical over 9 bases. The germline gives CDR1 LNHDA, CDR2 SQIVND (reference sequence). The junction had 2 bases not matched to a gene; V was cut back by 4 bases and J by 8 bases. The CDR3 length is 12 residues. Here the CDR3 reads CASSRQGEGYTF. Written as DNA, the CDR3 is TGTGCCAGTAGTAGACAGGGGGAGGGCTACACCTTC.

This chain joins TRBV30 and TRBJ2-2, with 12 bases identical to TRBD2. The length of the CDR3 is 16 residues. Germline loops: CDR1 GTSNPN, CDR2 SVGIG (reference sequence). Unmatched junction bases numbered 7, after V lost 3 bases and J lost 5 bases. The CDR3 coding sequence is TGTGCCTGGAGGGCTAGCGGGGGGGCTTTTACCGGGGAGCTGTTTTTT. It codes for CAWRASGGAFTGELFF.

The genes are TRBV4-1 and TRBJ2-1, with a tentative D call TRBD1 (5 bases). Deletions cut 3 bases from V and 5 bases from J, with 26 bases between. This CDR3 is 19 amino acids long. Germline CDR1 MGHRA, CDR2 YSYEKL. Here the CDR3 reads CASSHRKAPKAGQNNEQFF. The CDR3 DNA reads as TGCGCCAGCAGCCACCGAAAAGCCCCTAAGGCAGGGCAGAACAATGAGCAGTTCTTC.

The V and J genes are TRBV3-1 (or the pseudogene TRBV3-2) and TRBJ1-4, with unresolved D. Germline lookup yields CDR1 LGHDT and CDR2 YNNKEL (reference sequence). This CDR3 contains 16 residues. Deletions cut 0 bases from V and 4 bases from J, with 12 bases between. The DNA of the CDR3 is TGTGCCAGCAGCCAAGAGTTTGGGCTTAGTAATGAAAAACTGTTTTTT. It encodes CASSQEFGLSNEKLFF.

CDR3 nucleotides: TGTGCCAGTGATAGCATTCATCACTACGAGCAGTACTTC. It codes for CASDSIHHYEQYF. The J gene is TRBJ2-7, the V gene TRBV6-5; D gene unclear. Germline CDR1 MNHEY, CDR2 SVGAGI. The CDR3 is made up of 13 amino acids. Trimming pared 9 bases from V and 3 bases from J, leaving 15 bases between.

This chain links TRBV28 with TRBJ1-1, with TRBD1 as a possible D gene (5 bases). CDR1 is MDHEN and CDR2 is SYDVKM in the germline V gene. The length of the CDR3 is 15 residues. Trimming shortened V by 6 bases and J by 0 bases, and 14 bases separated the two germline ends. This CDR3 reads CASSSPQQVNTEAFF. Here the CDR3 DNA reads TGTGCCAGCAGCTCCCCCCAACAGGTGAACACTGAAGCTTTCTTT.